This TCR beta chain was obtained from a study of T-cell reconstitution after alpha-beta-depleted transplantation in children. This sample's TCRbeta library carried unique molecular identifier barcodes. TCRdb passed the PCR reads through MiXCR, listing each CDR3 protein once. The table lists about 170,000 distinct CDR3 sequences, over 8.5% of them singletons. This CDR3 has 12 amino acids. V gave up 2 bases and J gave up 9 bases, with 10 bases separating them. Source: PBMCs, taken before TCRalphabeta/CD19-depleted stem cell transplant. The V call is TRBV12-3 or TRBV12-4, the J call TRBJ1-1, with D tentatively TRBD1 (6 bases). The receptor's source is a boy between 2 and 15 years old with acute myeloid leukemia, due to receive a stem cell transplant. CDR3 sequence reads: CASSLRGWQAFF. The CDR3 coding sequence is TGTGCCAGCAGTTTAAGGGGGTGGCAAGCTTTCTTT.